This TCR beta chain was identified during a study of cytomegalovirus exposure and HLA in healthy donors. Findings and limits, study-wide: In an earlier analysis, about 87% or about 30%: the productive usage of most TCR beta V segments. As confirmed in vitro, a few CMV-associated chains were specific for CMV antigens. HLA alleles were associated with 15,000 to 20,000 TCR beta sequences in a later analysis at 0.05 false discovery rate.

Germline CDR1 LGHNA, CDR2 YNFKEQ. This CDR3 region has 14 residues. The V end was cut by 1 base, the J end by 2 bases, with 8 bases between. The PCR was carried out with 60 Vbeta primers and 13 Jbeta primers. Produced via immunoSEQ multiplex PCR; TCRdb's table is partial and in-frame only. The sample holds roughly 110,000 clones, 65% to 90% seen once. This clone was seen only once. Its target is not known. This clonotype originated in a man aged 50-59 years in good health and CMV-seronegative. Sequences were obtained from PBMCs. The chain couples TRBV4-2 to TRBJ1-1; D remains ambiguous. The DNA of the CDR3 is TGTGCCAGCAGCCAAGCACAGAGTAACACTGAAGCTTTCTTT. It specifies CASSQAQSNTEAFF.